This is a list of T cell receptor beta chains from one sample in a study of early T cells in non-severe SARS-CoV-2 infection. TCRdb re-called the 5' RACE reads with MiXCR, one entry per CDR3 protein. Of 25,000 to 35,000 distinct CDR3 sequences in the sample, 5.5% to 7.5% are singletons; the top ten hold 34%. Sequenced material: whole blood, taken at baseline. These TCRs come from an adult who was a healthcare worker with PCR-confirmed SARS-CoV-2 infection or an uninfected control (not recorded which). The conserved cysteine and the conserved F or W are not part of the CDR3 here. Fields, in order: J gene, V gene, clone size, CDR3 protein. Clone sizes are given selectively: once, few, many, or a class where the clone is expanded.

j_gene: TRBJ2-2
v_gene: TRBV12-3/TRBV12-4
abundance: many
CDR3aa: ASKFGPDRGRIRNTGELF

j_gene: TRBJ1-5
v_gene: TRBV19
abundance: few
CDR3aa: ASSRTSGNQPQH

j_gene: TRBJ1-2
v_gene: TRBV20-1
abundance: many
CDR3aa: SAGAANYGYT

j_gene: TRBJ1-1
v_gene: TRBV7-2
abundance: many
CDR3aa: ASSLGTGWGNTEAF

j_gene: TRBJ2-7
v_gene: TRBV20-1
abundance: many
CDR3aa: SARGASTGTYEQY

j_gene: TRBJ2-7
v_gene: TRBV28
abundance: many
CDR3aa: ASSPGQGIHEQY

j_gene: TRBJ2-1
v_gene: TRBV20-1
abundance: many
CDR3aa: SARDQLGMPYNEQF

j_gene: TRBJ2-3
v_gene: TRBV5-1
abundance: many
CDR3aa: ASSLVLAGGTDTQY

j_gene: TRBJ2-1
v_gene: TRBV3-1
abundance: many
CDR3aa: ASSPQGQVSYNEQF

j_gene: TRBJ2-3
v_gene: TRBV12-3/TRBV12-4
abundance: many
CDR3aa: ASSLISRPDTQY

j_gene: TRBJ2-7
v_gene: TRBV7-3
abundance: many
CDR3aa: ASSLTHRGLGEQY

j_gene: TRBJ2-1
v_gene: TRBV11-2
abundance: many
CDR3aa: ASSLGPRLHPSYNEQF

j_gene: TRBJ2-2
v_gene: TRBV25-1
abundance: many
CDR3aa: ASSEFGSGRTGELF

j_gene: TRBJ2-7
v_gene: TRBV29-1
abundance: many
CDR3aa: SVATGGSYEQY

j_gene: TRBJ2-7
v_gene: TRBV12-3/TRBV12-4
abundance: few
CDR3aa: ASSSKPPLEQY

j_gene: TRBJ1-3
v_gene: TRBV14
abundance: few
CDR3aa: ASSQNTYTIY

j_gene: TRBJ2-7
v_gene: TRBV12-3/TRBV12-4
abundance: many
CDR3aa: ASSLAAGYEQY

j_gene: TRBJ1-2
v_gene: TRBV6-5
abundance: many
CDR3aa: ASSYGVGQANYGYT

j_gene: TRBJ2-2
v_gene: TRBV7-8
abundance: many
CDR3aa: ASIENRENTGELF

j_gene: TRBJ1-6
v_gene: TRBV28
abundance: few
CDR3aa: ASSSSGQGASFYNSPLH

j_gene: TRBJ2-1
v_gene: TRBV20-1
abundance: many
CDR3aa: SAIGSLTYNEQF

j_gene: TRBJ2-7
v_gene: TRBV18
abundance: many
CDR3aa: ASSDRGGYEQY

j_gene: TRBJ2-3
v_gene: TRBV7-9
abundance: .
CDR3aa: ASSLQGLTDTQY

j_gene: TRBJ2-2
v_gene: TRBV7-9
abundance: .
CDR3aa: ASTGGSSNTGELF

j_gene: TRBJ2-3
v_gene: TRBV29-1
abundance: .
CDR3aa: SVATRGHPRDTQY

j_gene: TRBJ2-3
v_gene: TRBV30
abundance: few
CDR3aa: AWTPLGGSTDTQY

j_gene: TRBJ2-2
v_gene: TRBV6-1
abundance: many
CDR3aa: ASTSWHSNTGELF

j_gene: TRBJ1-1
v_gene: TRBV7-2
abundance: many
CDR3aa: ASSLFWGGGLNTEAF

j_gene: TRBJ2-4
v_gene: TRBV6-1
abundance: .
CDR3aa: ASSERTGRGLAKNIQY

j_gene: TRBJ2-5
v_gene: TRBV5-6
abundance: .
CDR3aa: ASSLRDGEY

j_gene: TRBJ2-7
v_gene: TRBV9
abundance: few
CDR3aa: ASSVDGTYEQY

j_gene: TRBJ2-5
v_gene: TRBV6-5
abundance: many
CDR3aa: ASSHRWTDRETQY

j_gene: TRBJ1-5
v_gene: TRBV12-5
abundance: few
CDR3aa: ASGYNQPQH

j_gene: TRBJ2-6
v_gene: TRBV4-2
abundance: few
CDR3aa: ASSQADRAFGANVLT

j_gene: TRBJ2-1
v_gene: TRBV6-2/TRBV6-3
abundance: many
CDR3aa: ASNLPGLAGYEQF

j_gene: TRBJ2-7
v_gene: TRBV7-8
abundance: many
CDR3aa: ASSSYFRGELFYEQH

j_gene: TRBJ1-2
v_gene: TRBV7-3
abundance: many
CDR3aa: ASSLGQYDYGYT

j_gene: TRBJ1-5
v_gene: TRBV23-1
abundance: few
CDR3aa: ASSPSSAGDQPQH

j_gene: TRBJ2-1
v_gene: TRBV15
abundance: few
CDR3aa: ATSRDAGLAGDTTYNEQF

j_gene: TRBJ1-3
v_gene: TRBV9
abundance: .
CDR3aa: ASSVGRRGSGNTIY

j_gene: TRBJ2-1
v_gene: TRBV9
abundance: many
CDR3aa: ASSPSTGAHEQF

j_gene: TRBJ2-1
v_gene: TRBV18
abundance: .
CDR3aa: ASSPPFGTSLSSEQF

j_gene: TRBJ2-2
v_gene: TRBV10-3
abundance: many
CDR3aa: AISAGQGSTTGELF

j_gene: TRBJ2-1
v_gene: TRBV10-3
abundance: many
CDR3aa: AITGENEQF

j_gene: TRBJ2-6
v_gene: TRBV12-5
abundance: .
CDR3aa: ASGTAAGANVLT

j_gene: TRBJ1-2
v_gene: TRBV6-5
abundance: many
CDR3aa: ASSYGAGYGYT

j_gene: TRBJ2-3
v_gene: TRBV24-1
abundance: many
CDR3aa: ATSDSANPRGSLGDTQY